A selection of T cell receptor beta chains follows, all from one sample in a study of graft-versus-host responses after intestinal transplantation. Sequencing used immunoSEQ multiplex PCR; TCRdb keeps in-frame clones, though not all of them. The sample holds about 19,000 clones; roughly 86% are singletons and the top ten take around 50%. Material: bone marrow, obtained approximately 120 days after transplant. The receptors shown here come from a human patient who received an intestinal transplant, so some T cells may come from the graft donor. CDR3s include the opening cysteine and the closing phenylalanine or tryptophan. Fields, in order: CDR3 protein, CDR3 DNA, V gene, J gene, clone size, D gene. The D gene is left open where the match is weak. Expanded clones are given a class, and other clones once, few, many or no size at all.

CASSQILRLPYEQYF,TGTGCCAGCAGCCAGATACTGAGGTTACCCTACGAGCAGTACTTC,TRBV4-2,TRBJ2-7,NA,NA
CASSYRTGVNTGELFF,TGTGCCAGCAGTTACCGGACAGGGGTTAACACCGGGGAGCTGTTTTTT,TRBV6-5,TRBJ2-2,NA,TRBD1
CASSVAVADYGYTF,TGTGCCAGCAGCGTAGCGGTAGCGGACTATGGCTACACCTTC,TRBV9,TRBJ1-2,NA,NA
CAWRASGSSGELFF,TGTGCCTGGAGGGCTAGCGGGAGTTCCGGGGAGCTGTTTTTT,TRBV30,TRBJ2-2,NA,TRBD2
CASGLAGIGELFF,TGTGCCAGCGGACTAGCGGGGATCGGGGAGCTGTTTTTT,TRBV27,TRBJ2-2,NA,TRBD2
CASSVVSGSNEQFF,TGTGCCAGCAGCGTAGTGTCGGGGAGCAATGAGCAGTTCTTC,TRBV9,TRBJ2-1,once,NA
CASSEAGGTDTQYF,TGTGCCAGCAGTGAAGCAGGCGGCACAGATACGCAGTATTTT,TRBV6-1,TRBJ2-3,NA,NA
CASYEGLTETQYF,TGTGCCAGCTACGAGGGACTAACGGAGACCCAGTACTTC,TRBV6-5,TRBJ2-5,NA,TRBD2
CASSQGFPPGVYEQYF,TGTGCCAGCAGCCAAGGGTTTCCGCCAGGCGTTTACGAGCAGTACTTC,TRBV14,TRBJ2-7,NA,NA
CASNNRGGGYGYTF,TGTGCCAGCAACAACCGGGGGGGAGGCTATGGCTACACCTTC,TRBV6-6,TRBJ1-2,NA,NA
CATGGGRHNEQFF,TGTGCCACGGGCGGGGGACGTCACAATGAGCAGTTCTTC,TRBV5-4,TRBJ2-1,NA,TRBD2
CASSDSAGGGEDEQFF,TGTGCCAGCAGTGACTCTGCGGGAGGGGGGGAGGATGAGCAGTTCTTC,TRBV6-4,TRBJ2-1,once,TRBD2
CASSPPGFQGGLLEQYF,TGTGCCAGCTCACCACCCGGATTCCAGGGAGGCCTCTTGGAGCAGTACTTC,TRBV18,TRBJ2-7,NA,NA
CASSSLEGGEAFF,TGTGCCAGCAGCTCCCTGGAGGGCGGCGAAGCTTTCTTT,TRBV5-6,TRBJ1-1,NA,NA